Each of the 26 T cell receptor beta chains below was sequenced from the same sample in a study of blood T cell repertoires in COVID-19. Clones were read by immunoSEQ multiplex PCR, and TCRdb kept only the in-frame ones, dropping some. Among under 110,000 clones, 84% were seen once, and the ten largest hold 14%. The sample taken for sequencing was peripheral blood. The source of these receptors is a woman aged 60-70 years with acute or convalescent COVID-19.

This clone was observed a few times. The chain employs TRBV28 and TRBJ2-7; D might be TRBD1 (5 bases). Germline V gene data show CDR1 as MDHEN and CDR2 as SYDVKM. V was trimmed by 7 bases and J by 2 bases, leaving 12 bases between them. The CDR3 covers 13 residues. The CDR3 region has the DNA TGTGCCAGCACTTCAGGGTCCCCCTACGAGCAGTACTTC. As protein: CASTSGSPYEQYF.

V usage is TRBV3-1 (or the pseudogene TRBV3-2) and J usage is TRBJ1-2, with D tentatively TRBD1 (6 bases). Germline V gives CDR1 LGHDT, CDR2 YNNKEL (reference sequence). V was cut by 1 base and J by 4 bases, with 16 bases left in between. This CDR3 is built from 16 residues. The CDR3: CASSQGSDRWGYGYTF. The CDR3 nucleotides read TGTGCCAGCAGCCAAGGATCGGACAGATGGGGCTATGGCTACACCTTC.

The chain uses TRBV7-3 and TRBJ2-2, with TRBD1 as a possible D gene (5 bases). V gave up 2 bases and J gave up 1 base, with 8 bases separating them. The germline V gene encodes CDR1 SGHTA and CDR2 FQGTGA. The CDR3 extends over 15 amino acids. The CDR3 nucleotides are TGTGCCAGCAGCTTAGCGCAGGGGAACACCGGGGAGCTGTTTTTT. The encoded protein is CASSLAQGNTGELFF.

V and J are TRBV6-1 and TRBJ1-2, with TRBD1 as a possible D gene (6 bases). CDR1 is MNHNS and CDR2 is SASEGT in the germline V gene. This CDR3 has 14 residues. V dropped 1 base and J dropped 6 bases, with 12 bases sitting between them. CDR3 in DNA: TGTGCCAGCAGTGAAGACAGGGCGTGGGATGGCTACACCTTC. Translation gives CASSEDRAWDGYTF.

The chain carries TRBV5-4 and TRBJ1-1, with a possible D match to TRBD1 (6 bases). V lost 3 bases to trimming and J lost 4 bases, with 13 bases between them. The CDR3 is 14 amino acids. Germline CDR1 SGHNT, CDR2 YYREEE (reference sequence). CDR3 amino acids: CASSSLDRSTEAFF. In DNA form, the CDR3 reads TGTGCCAGCAGCTCTCTAGACAGGTCCACTGAAGCTTTCTTT. Full variable domain (outside the CDR3, taken from reference TRBV5-4 and TRBJ1-1): ETGVTQSPTHLIKTRGQQVTLRCSSQSGHNTVSWYQQALGQGPQFIFQYYREEENGRGNFPPRFSGLQFPNYSSELNVNALELDDSALYLCASSSLDRSTEAFFGQGTRLTVV.

The gene calls are TRBV6-5 and TRBJ1-2, with unresolved D. The germline V and J ends were trimmed by 0 bases and 7 bases, with 15 bases remaining between them. Germline assignment: CDR1 MNHEY and CDR2 SVGAGI. This CDR3 spans 15 amino acids. In DNA, the CDR3 is TGTGCCAGCAGTTACTCGATACGGGTTTTCACTGGCTACACCTTC. As protein: CASSYSIRVFTGYTF.

This clone was seen once. The V gene is TRBV10-3, the J gene TRBJ1-4; D not resolved. The CDR3 covers 13 residues. Germline lookup yields CDR1 ENHRY and CDR2 SYGVKD. V lost 0 bases and J lost 7, with 6 bases in between. CDR3 nucleotide sequence: TGTGCCATCAGTGAGTCAAGTAGTGAAAAACTGTTTTTT. It translates to CAISESSSEKLFF.

This clone came up a few times. The chain has TRBV6-5 and TRBJ1-5; a weak D match, TRBD1 (5 bases). This CDR3 region has 14 residues. The V end was cut by 7 bases, the J end by 7 bases, with 17 bases between. Germline V CDR1 and CDR2: MNHEY, SVGAGI. This CDR3 is CASNGQGVNQPQHF. The CDR3 DNA reads as TGTGCCAGCAATGGGCAGGGTGTAAACCAGCCCCAGCATTTT.

The chain has TRBV19 and TRBJ1-5; TRBD1 matches 8 bases. Trimming at V came to 9 bases and at J to 10 bases, leaving 14 bases not matched to a gene. The CDR3 loop spans 14 amino acids. Germline V gives CDR1 LNHDA, CDR2 SQIVND (reference sequence). As DNA, the CDR3 is TGTGCCAGCGGTGGACAGGGACAAACTCTACCCCAGCATTTT. Translated: CASGGQGQTLPQHF.

The V and J genes are TRBV5-1 and TRBJ1-5; D remains ambiguous. V lost 0 bases and J 2 bases, leaving 9 bases between the germline ends. The CDR3 sequence is 15 residues long. From germline, CDR1 is SGHRS and CDR2 YFSETQ. CDR3 in DNA: TGCGCCAGCAGCTTGGCCCCCTCGGGCAATCAGCCCCAGCATTTT. Amino acids: CASSLAPSGNQPQHF.

The chain recombines TRBV23-1 with TRBJ2-7; D gene uncertain. TRBV23-1 falls under the ORF class, with uncertain function. The CDR3 is 16 residues long. Trimming left V 2 bases short and J 1 base short, with 15 bases between. CDR3 sequence (DNA): TGCGCCAGCAGTCAACCTTATGGCAGGTCGTCCTACGAGCAGTACTTC. Protein: CASSQPYGRSSYEQYF.

This clone was found a few times. The chain is built from TRBV28 and TRBJ2-1, with 8 bases aligning to TRBD1. This CDR3 spans 19 amino acids. Germline V gene sequence: CDR1 MDHEN, CDR2 SYDVKM. Trimming removed 4 bases from V and 2 bases from J; junction bases left unmatched: 16. The CDR3 sequence: CASSSQVPKTGVPYNEQFF. CDR3 coding DNA: TGTGCCAGCAGTTCACAAGTTCCGAAGACAGGGGTCCCCTACAATGAGCAGTTCTTC.

This clone was seen only a few times. The chain employs TRBV5-4 and TRBJ2-7; weak D call: TRBD2 (5 bases). CDR1 is SGHNT and CDR2 is YYREEE in the germline V gene (reference sequence). This CDR3 region has 16 residues. V gave up 0 bases and J gave up 0 bases, with 13 bases separating them. CDR3 loop: CASSLAGGWSSYEQYF. In DNA form, the CDR3 reads TGTGCCAGCAGCTTGGCCGGCGGGTGGAGCTCCTACGAGCAGTACTTC.

This clone came up a few times. V usage is TRBV7-2 and J usage is TRBJ2-5, with 11 bases that match TRBD2. Germline-derived CDR1 and CDR2 are SGHTA and FQGNSA. This CDR3 contains 15 residues. J was trimmed by 4 bases and V by 5 bases; bases with no gene match: 6. The CDR3 sequence: CASSRSGGAVETQYF. As DNA, the CDR3 is TGTGCCAGCAGCCGTAGCGGGGGGGCCGTAGAGACCCAGTACTTC.

The J gene is TRBJ1-5, the V gene TRBV28, with 8 bases that match TRBD1. V trimming: 0 bases; J trimming: 1 base; junction bases outside the gene matches: 17. The CDR3 contains 21 residues. CDR1 is MDHEN and CDR2 is SYDVKM in the germline V gene. CDR3 region: CASSLWPGGASNTRSNQPQHF. The CDR3 DNA sequence: TGTGCCAGCAGTTTATGGCCAGGGGGCGCATCCAACACAAGAAGCAATCAGCCCCAGCATTTT.

The rearrangement links TRBV14 to TRBJ1-6; 9 bases line up with TRBD1. Trimming took 2 bases from V and 7 from J; bases not matched to a gene: 0. This CDR3 is built from 14 residues. Germline V gene data show CDR1 as SGHDN and CDR2 as FVKESK. The CDR3 here is CASSQTGGNSPLHF. The CDR3 DNA reads TGTGCCAGCAGCCAAACAGGGGGCAATTCACCCCTCCACTTT.

The chain recombines TRBV7-9 with TRBJ1-3; maybe TRBD1 (5 bases). The CDR3 consists of 17 residues. V shed 5 bases and J shed 2 bases, with 19 bases lying between them. Germline lookup yields CDR1 SEHNR and CDR2 FQNEAQ (reference sequence). In DNA form, the CDR3 reads TGTGCCAGCAGCCTCGACCTCACCAGGGTAGCTGGAAACACCATATATTTT. Translated: CASSLDLTRVAGNTIYF.

The chain has TRBV28 and TRBJ2-1, with 9 bases identical to TRBD1. V lost 10 bases to trimming and J lost 4 bases; unmatched junction nucleotides: 11. CDR1 is MDHEN, CDR2 SYDVKM, per germline. This CDR3 has 15 residues. The CDR3 sequence: CATTLGTGWYNEQFF. For the CDR3, the DNA is TGTGCCACCACCTTAGGGACAGGGTGGTACAATGAGCAGTTCTTC.

This chain links TRBV9 with TRBJ2-7, with 12 bases matching TRBD2. Germline CDR1 reads SGDLS; CDR2 reads YYNGEE. Unmatched junction bases numbered 11, after V lost 4 bases and J lost 6 bases. The CDR3 has 16 residues. The CDR3, as DNA: TGTGCCAGCAGCTCCCTTGGACTAGCGGGATTCGGCGAGCAGTACTTC. Amino acids: CASSSLGLAGFGEQYF.

The rearrangement links TRBV5-6 to TRBJ2-1; 7 bases align to TRBD1. The V gene's germline CDR1 is SGHDT and CDR2 YYEEEE. The CDR3 is 15 amino acids. With V trimmed by 5 bases and J by 2 bases, 7 bases remained unmatched. DNA of the CDR3: TGTGCCAGCAGACCTCCGGGACAGCCCTACAATGAGCAGTTCTTC. Protein sequence: CASRPPGQPYNEQFF.

The J gene is TRBJ2-7, the V gene TRBV29-1; D call uncertain. The CDR3 consists of 13 residues. Trimming took 7 bases from V and 2 from J, leaving 15 bases between them. From germline, CDR1 is SQVTM and CDR2 ANQGSEA. The chain's CDR3 is CSAARGIAYEQYF. CDR3 coding DNA: TGCAGCGCCGCTCGAGGAATTGCCTACGAGCAGTACTTC.

The chain is built from TRBV28 and TRBJ1-5; 7 positions agree with TRBD1. Germline loops: CDR1 MDHEN, CDR2 SYDVKM. V shed 5 bases and J 2 bases; nucleotides not matched to a gene: 6. This CDR3 region has 15 residues. The CDR3 region is CASSKHRGGNQPQHF. The CDR3 DNA reads as TGTGCCAGCAGTAAGCACAGGGGAGGCAATCAGCCCCAGCATTTT.

CDR3 DNA sequence: TGTGCCAGTAGTGATCGGGCGGCAGGGGATAGTGAAAAACTGTTTTTT. The encoded protein is CASSDRAAGDSEKLFF. The rearrangement uses TRBV19 and TRBJ1-4; D is perhaps TRBD1 (6 bases). V lost 5 bases, J lost 7 bases, and 20 bases lay in between. The CDR3 covers 16 residues. Germline lookup yields CDR1 LNHDA and CDR2 SQIVND (reference sequence).

The chain couples TRBV6-1 to TRBJ2-5, with TRBD2 identical over 10 bases. V lost 4 bases to trimming and J lost 4 bases; unmatched junction nucleotides: 12. Germline CDR1 MNHNS, CDR2 SASEGT. This CDR3 region has 17 residues. CDR3 residues: CASSGLHSGGIGETQYF. CDR3 DNA: TGTGCCAGCAGTGGGCTGCATAGCGGGGGGATAGGAGAGACCCAGTACTTC.

V usage is TRBV28 and J usage is TRBJ1-2; TRBD1 agrees at 7 bases. Germline trimming cut 6 bases from V and 7 bases from J; bases unmatched to any gene: 11. This CDR3 spans 14 amino acids. The V gene's germline CDR1 is MDHEN and CDR2 SYDVKM. Here the CDR3 DNA reads TGTGCCAGCAGCAAACAGGGGCCGGGTGGTGGCTACACCTTC. Translation gives CASSKQGPGGGYTF.

The chain has TRBV5-4 and TRBJ1-2; TRBD1 matches at 10 bases. V gave up 0 bases and J gave up 6 bases; unmatched junction bases: 8. Germline V CDR1 and CDR2: SGHNT, YYREEE (reference sequence). This CDR3 has 16 amino acids. CDR3 in amino acids: CASSLALTGGLDGYTF. DNA of the CDR3: TGTGCCAGCAGCTTGGCCTTGACAGGGGGCCTGGATGGCTACACCTTC.